The 21 T cell receptor beta chains listed next were all sequenced from one sample in a study of blood T cell repertoires in COVID-19. TCRdb's copy holds only in-frame clones and misses some; the assay was immunoSEQ multiplex PCR. The data hold about 170,000 clones, with 86% observed a single time. Material for sequencing was peripheral blood. The receptors come from a woman at least 80 years old in a cohort sampled during active or convalescent COVID-19.

This chain uses TRBV10-3 with TRBJ1-2; 10 nucleotides line up with TRBD1. Germline V gene lookup returns CDR1 ENHRY and CDR2 SYGVKD. This CDR3 contains 15 residues. After removal of 5 bases from V and 4 bases from J, the junction contained 7 bases not matched to a gene. The CDR3 sequence is CAISTSTGGRYGYTF. Here the CDR3 DNA reads TGTGCCATCAGTACCTCGACAGGGGGCCGCTATGGCTACACCTTC.

This clone showed up just once. The chain uses TRBV28 and TRBJ2-7; no firm D call. With 2 bases removed from V and 5 bases from J, the gap between germline ends came to 13 bases. This CDR3 contains 14 residues. Germline CDR1 MDHEN, CDR2 SYDVKM. In nucleotides, the CDR3 is TGTGCCAGCAGTTTACAGGCTACCCGGAACGAGCAGTACTTC. Translation: CASSLQATRNEQYF.

The chain has TRBV9 and TRBJ1-1; D is perhaps TRBD1 (6 bases). V shed 7 bases and J shed 2 bases, with 18 bases lying between them. This CDR3 comprises 15 residues. The germline V gene encodes CDR1 SGDLS and CDR2 YYNGEE. The CDR3 loop reads CASSLGFGGNTEAFF. The CDR3 DNA follows: TGTGCCAGCTCCCTAGGATTTGGGGGCAACACTGAAGCTTTCTTT.

V gene TRBV11-2 combines with J gene TRBJ2-7; D gene unclear. Looked up from germline, CDR1 is SGHAT and CDR2 is FQNNGV. The CDR3 sequence is 13 residues long. V lost 0 bases, J lost 6 bases, and 9 bases lay in between. CDR3: CASSLDRSSEQYV. CDR3 nucleotide sequence: TGTGCCAGCAGCTTAGATCGCAGTTCCGAGCAGTACGTC.

Note on this clone: Mismatch with germline at one junction end may stem from a read error. The rearrangement links TRBV11-2 to TRBJ1-2; TRBD1 might be the D (6 bases). The CDR3 runs to 16 residues. Per the germline V gene, CDR1 is SGHAT and CDR2 is FQNNGV. CDR3 region: CASSLDAAGAGYGYTF. The CDR3, as DNA: TGTGCCAGCAGCCTAGACGCCGCGGGGGCAGGGTATGGCTACACCTTC. The full variable domain, completed using reference TRBV11-2 and TRBJ1-2, is EAGVAQSPRYKIIEKRQSVAFWCNPISGHATLYWYQQILGQGPKLLIQFQNNGVVDDSQLPKDRFSAERLKGVDSTLKIQPAKLEDSAVYLCASSLDAAGAGYGYTFGSGTRLTVV.

The CDR3 is CASSRDRGTEAFF. As DNA, the CDR3 is TGTGCCAGCAGTAGGGACAGGGGCACTGAAGCTTTCTTT. This rearrangement joins TRBV28 to TRBJ1-1, with TRBD1 identical over 10 bases. J was trimmed by 4 bases and V by 5 bases; bases with no gene match: 1. The CDR3 is made up of 13 amino acids. Germline CDR1 and CDR2: MDHEN and SYDVKM.

Concerning this clone itself: At one boundary the junction diverges from the germline segment, which might be a read error. The rearrangement uses TRBV19 and TRBJ2-3; 7 bases fit TRBD1. The CDR3 loop spans 14 amino acids. Germline values: CDR1 LNHDA, CDR2 SQIVND (reference sequence). The CDR3 region is CASSPTGDAETQYF. The CDR3, as DNA: TGTGCCAGTAGTCCCACAGGGGATGCAGAGACGCAGTATTTT.

The chain links TRBV29-1 to TRBJ2-1; TRBD2 matches 13 bases. There are 18 residues in the CDR3. Germline CDR1 is SQVTM and CDR2 is ANQGSEA. V shed 5 bases and J 2 bases; nucleotides not matched to a gene: 12. The CDR3 region is CSVPSTGLAGETYNEQFF. CDR3 DNA: TGCAGCGTTCCATCAACTGGACTAGCGGGAGAGACCTACAATGAGCAGTTCTTC.

The DNA for the CDR3 is TGCGCCAGCAGTGAGTCAGGAGGAAAACTGTTTTTT. Translated, it gives CASSESGGKLFF. The chain employs TRBV10-1 and TRBJ1-4, with D uncertain. The CDR3 consists of 12 residues. Trimming removed 0 bases at V and 10 bases at J, with 6 bases between. Germline V gives CDR1 WNHNN, CDR2 SYGVQD (reference sequence).

This chain uses TRBV4-1 with TRBJ1-6, with a possible D match to TRBD1 (5 bases). The length of the CDR3 is 15 residues. V was clipped by 4 bases and J by 7 bases, with 14 bases between them. The V gene's germline CDR1 is MGHRA and CDR2 YSYEKL. The CDR3 is CASSLLGGGNSPLHF. For the CDR3, the DNA is TGCGCCAGCAGCCTCCTGGGGGGTGGCAATTCACCCCTCCACTTT.

The chain is built from TRBV5-5 and TRBJ2-2, with a weak D call TRBD1 (5 bases). The V end was cut by 2 bases, the J end by 3 bases, with 11 bases between. Germline V gene data show CDR1 as SGHKS and CDR2 as YYEKEE (reference sequence). The CDR3 loop spans 15 amino acids. This CDR3 is CASSLFDSYTGELFF. Here the CDR3 DNA reads TGTGCCAGCAGCTTATTCGACAGCTACACCGGGGAGCTGTTTTTT.

DNA for the CDR3: TGTGCCAGCGTCCCAGGGGGTATCTCCTACGAGCAGTACTTC. Amino acid sequence: CASVPGGISYEQYF. This rearrangement joins TRBV3-1 (or the pseudogene TRBV3-2) to TRBJ2-7, with 7 bases that match TRBD1. The CDR3 runs 14 residues. The V gene end was trimmed by 8 bases and the J gene end by 0 bases; junction bases not matched to a gene: 7. Germline V gives CDR1 LGHDT, CDR2 YNNKEL (reference sequence).

This clone was observed a single time. The chain combines TRBV29-1 with TRBJ1-2; 7 positions agree with TRBD1. Germline V CDR1 and CDR2: SQVTM, ANQGSEA. CDR3 length: 12 amino acids. The V segment lost 6 bases and the J segment 4 bases; nucleotides outside the gene matches: 5. CDR3 sequence: CSVDRESYGYTF. The CDR3, as DNA: TGCAGCGTAGACAGGGAAAGCTATGGCTACACCTTC.

This chain uses TRBV4-3 with TRBJ2-7; 12 bases align to TRBD2. The germline CDR1 and CDR2 sequences are LGHNA and YSLEER. Trimming removed 7 bases from V and 3 bases from J; junction bases left unmatched: 4. CDR3 length: 14 amino acids. The CDR3 protein is CASNLAGGSYEQYF. CDR3 DNA: TGCGCCAGCAACCTAGCGGGGGGGAGCTACGAGCAGTACTTC.

The V gene is TRBV3-1 (or the pseudogene TRBV3-2), the J gene TRBJ1-1; D is uncertain. V was cut by 0 bases and J by 2 bases, with 7 bases left in between. The CDR3 has 14 amino acids. CDR1 LGHDT and CDR2 YNNKEL come from the germline V gene (reference sequence). CDR3 residues: CASSQDRPNTEAFF. CDR3 sequence (DNA): TGTGCCAGCAGCCAAGACAGGCCCAACACTGAAGCTTTCTTT.

The V gene is TRBV19, the J gene TRBJ1-3; 7 bases fit TRBD1. CDR3 length: 14 amino acids. V lost 9 bases to trimming and J lost 0 bases; unmatched junction nucleotides: 5. Per germline, CDR1 LNHDA and CDR2 SQIVND (reference sequence). Here the CDR3 DNA reads TGTGCCAGCGGGACAGCTTTCTCTGGAAACACCATATATTTT. Encoded protein: CASGTAFSGNTIYF.

This sequence joins TRBV19 and TRBJ1-1; unclear D gene. CDR3 length: 11 amino acids. V lost 5 bases and J 3 bases, leaving 4 bases between the germline ends. The germline CDR1 and CDR2 sequences are LNHDA and SQIVND (reference sequence). CDR3 sequence: CASSLHTEAFF. Here the CDR3 DNA reads TGTGCCAGTAGTCTTCACACTGAAGCTTTCTTT. The full variable domain, with the rest looked up from reference TRBV19 and TRBJ1-1, is DGGITQSPKYLFRKEGQNVTLSCEQNLNHDAMYWYRQDPGQGLRLIYYSQIVNDFQKGDIAEGYSVSREKKESFPLTVTSAQKNPTAFYLCASSLHTEAFFGQGTRLTVV.

This chain links TRBV7-9 with TRBJ2-5, with 7 bases matching TRBD1. From germline, CDR1 is SEHNR and CDR2 FQNEAQ (reference sequence). V was pared by 3 bases and J by 5 bases, with 9 bases of the junction left unmatched. The CDR3 is 15 amino acids. The CDR3 DNA follows: TGTGCCAGCAGCTTCCCTACGGGACAGAGGGAGACCCAGTACTTC. It translates to CASSFPTGQRETQYF. Together with reference TRBV7-9 and TRBJ2-5, the CDR3 gives the full variable domain: DTGVSQNPRHKITKRGQNVTFRCDPISEHNRLYWYRQTLGQGPEFLTYFQNEAQLEKSRLLSDRFSAERPKGSFSTLEIQRTEQGDSAMYLCASSFPTGQRETQYFGPGTRLLVL.

The J gene is TRBJ2-1, the V gene TRBV19; 14 positions agree with TRBD2. With V trimmed by 8 bases and J by 7 bases, 7 bases remained unmatched. Per the germline V gene, CDR1 is LNHDA and CDR2 is SQIVND (reference sequence). This CDR3 has 15 amino acids. The CDR3 loop reads CASEPTSGRGNEQFF. CDR3 nucleotides: TGTGCCAGTGAGCCGACTAGCGGGAGGGGGAATGAGCAGTTCTTC. Full variable domain (missing parts from reference TRBV19 and TRBJ2-1): DGGITQSPKYLFRKEGQNVTLSCEQNLNHDAMYWYRQDPGQGLRLIYYSQIVNDFQKGDIAEGYSVSREKKESFPLTVTSAQKNPTAFYLCASEPTSGRGNEQFFGPGTRLTVL.

The chain carries TRBV3-1 (or the pseudogene TRBV3-2) and TRBJ2-6; D uncertain. V dropped 0 bases and J dropped 0 bases, with 3 bases sitting between them. Looked up from germline, CDR1 is LGHDT and CDR2 is YNNKEL (reference sequence). There are 15 residues in the CDR3. This chain's CDR3 is CASSQDNSGANVLTF. CDR3 sequence (DNA): TGTGCCAGCAGCCAAGACAACTCTGGGGCCAACGTCCTGACTTTC.

The V call is TRBV2, the J call TRBJ1-5, with D possibly being TRBD1 (6 bases). Trimming cost V 6 bases and J 0 bases, with 15 bases left between them. CDR3 size: 16 residues. CDR1 is SNHLY, CDR2 FYNNEI, per germline. This chain's CDR3 is CASRETGLYSNQPQHF. The DNA for the CDR3 is TGTGCCAGCAGAGAGACAGGACTTTATAGCAATCAGCCCCAGCATTTT.